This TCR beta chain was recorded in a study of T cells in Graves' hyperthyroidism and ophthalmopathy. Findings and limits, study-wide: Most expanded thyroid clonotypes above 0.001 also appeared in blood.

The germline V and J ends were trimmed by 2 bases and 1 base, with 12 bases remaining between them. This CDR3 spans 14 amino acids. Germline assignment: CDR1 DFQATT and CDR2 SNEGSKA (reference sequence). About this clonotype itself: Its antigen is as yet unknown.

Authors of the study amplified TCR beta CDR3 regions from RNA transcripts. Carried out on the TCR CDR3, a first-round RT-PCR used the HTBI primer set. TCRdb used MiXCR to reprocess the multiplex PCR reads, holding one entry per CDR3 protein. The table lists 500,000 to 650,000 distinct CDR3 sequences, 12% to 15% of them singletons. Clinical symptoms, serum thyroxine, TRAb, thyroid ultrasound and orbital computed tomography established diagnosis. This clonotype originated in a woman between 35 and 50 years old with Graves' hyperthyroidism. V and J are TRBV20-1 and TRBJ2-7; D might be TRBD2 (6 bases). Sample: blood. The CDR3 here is CSARNPGLSYEQYF. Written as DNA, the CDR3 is TGCAGTGCTAGAAATCCGGGACTGTCCTACGAGCAGTACTTC.